A selection of T cell receptor beta chains follows, all from one sample in a study of PD-1 blockade in classical Hodgkin lymphoma. Generated by immunoSEQ multiplex PCR, the TCRdb table keeps only in-frame clones and is missing some. The sample carries roughly 90,000 clones, 75% to 85% recorded once. Source: peripheral blood mononuclear cells (PBMCs), taken before the fourth cycle of nivolumab. Source of these receptors: a human donor with classical Hodgkin lymphoma. Both conserved end residues are part of each CDR3. Fields, in order: J gene, V gene, CDR3 protein.

j_call: TRBJ2-2
v_call: TRBV15
cdr3_aa: CATSPRRGLTNTGELFF

j_call: TRBJ2-7
v_call: TRBV14
cdr3_aa: CASTKGLAYEQYF

j_call: NA
v_call: TRBV6-6
cdr3_aa: CASSYYPGEQYF

j_call: TRBJ1-3
v_call: TRBV5-5
cdr3_aa: CASSVGTSGNTIYF

j_call: TRBJ2-3
v_call: TRBV29-1
cdr3_aa: CSVIHGPDTQYF

j_call: TRBJ2-5
v_call: TRBV5-6
cdr3_aa: CASSQVGVAGGFQETQYF

j_call: TRBJ1-1
v_call: TRBV5-1
cdr3_aa: CASSLTLTEAFF

j_call: TRBJ1-1
v_call: TRBV9
cdr3_aa: CASSVGGQLNTEAFF

j_call: TRBJ2-5
v_call: TRBV30
cdr3_aa: CAWSTGTSGRMVTQYF

j_call: TRBJ2-1
v_call: TRBV4-2
cdr3_aa: CASSQVGGTKYNEQFF

j_call: TRBJ1-2
v_call: TRBV11-2
cdr3_aa: CASSPGTGYGYTF

j_call: TRBJ2-7
v_call: TRBV18
cdr3_aa: CASSPYGTSGGYEQYF

j_call: TRBJ2-4
v_call: TRBV7-9
cdr3_aa: CASSSQGAPNIQYF

j_call: TRBJ2-2
v_call: TRBV19
cdr3_aa: CASKLADTNTGELFF

j_call: TRBJ2-3
v_call: TRBV28
cdr3_aa: CASSPQGLAGGFADTQYF

j_call: TRBJ2-3
v_call: TRBV7-2
cdr3_aa: CASSPRTSGRTDTQYF

j_call: TRBJ2-2
v_call: TRBV4-2
cdr3_aa: CASSQASGGGTGELFF

j_call: TRBJ1-5
v_call: TRBV7-9
cdr3_aa: CASSSGVSSNQPQHF

j_call: TRBJ2-2
v_call: TRBV10-3
cdr3_aa: CAISGGPGTGELFF

j_call: TRBJ1-3
v_call: TRBV7-6
cdr3_aa: CASSLGPRSHSGNTIYF

j_call: TRBJ2-1
v_call: TRBV5-1
cdr3_aa: CASSPGLAGVSYNEQFF

j_call: TRBJ2-7
v_call: TRBV25-1
cdr3_aa: CASSEYGGNEQYF

j_call: TRBJ1-2
v_call: TRBV19
cdr3_aa: CASTTGSQGYGYTF

j_call: TRBJ1-5
v_call: TRBV2
cdr3_aa: CASSRESFDQPQHF

j_call: TRBJ1-5
v_call: TRBV10-3
cdr3_aa: CAISESRGGAGQPQHF

j_call: TRBJ2-7
v_call: TRBV5-1
cdr3_aa: CASSLPGLAGAGEQYF

j_call: TRBJ1-3
v_call: TRBV30
cdr3_aa: CAWSGGPTIYF

j_call: TRBJ2-1
v_call: TRBV28
cdr3_aa: CASIGAVSSYNEQFF

j_call: TRBJ1-2
v_call: TRBV6-1
cdr3_aa: CASSERWTGPYGYTF